The clone carrying this T cell receptor (beta chain) was found once. Germline CDR1 and CDR2: SGHTA and FQGNSA. Trimming removed 5 bases from V and 4 bases from J, with 15 bases in between. The CDR3 sequence is 15 residues long. This record belongs to a study of blood T cell repertoires in COVID-19. Study-level information: PBMCs, B-cell-depleted T cells, or T cells provided the cDNA or gDNA that made up the material.

Sequencing used immunoSEQ multiplex PCR; TCRdb keeps in-frame clones, though not all of them. The sample holds roughly 300,000 clones; around nine tenths are singletons and the top ten take under 7%. The clonotype comes from a woman in her twenties or thirties with COVID-19, enrolled during active disease. This sequence joins TRBV7-2 and TRBJ2-1, with D tentatively TRBD2 (6 bases). Sequencing input: peripheral blood. In nucleotides, the CDR3 is TGTGCCAGCAGCACCGGGACTCTTTCTTACAATGAGCAGTTCTTC. Amino acids: CASSTGTLSYNEQFF.